This T cell receptor (beta chain) derives from a study of early T cells in non-severe SARS-CoV-2 infection. TCRdb reprocessed the 5' RACE reads with MiXCR, giving one entry per CDR3 protein. The sample records roughly 60,000 distinct CDR3 sequences, around 5.2% being singletons. The CDR3 loop spans 14 amino acids. Trimming cost V 3 bases and J 3 bases, with 12 bases left between them. CDR1 is GTSNPN, CDR2 SVGIG, per germline (reference sequence). This clonotype was seen ten or more times. The clonotype comes from an adult who was a healthcare worker with PCR-confirmed SARS-CoV-2 infection or an uninfected control (not recorded which). The sample comprised whole blood. The genes are TRBV30 and TRBJ1-5; D is uncertain. The CDR3 nucleotides are TGTGCCTGGAGCGGCAGCACCTACAATCAGCCCCAGCATTTT. It translates to CAWSGSTYNQPQHF.